Below, 32 T cell receptor beta chains from the same sample are listed, as sequenced in a study of OX40 agonist ivuxolimab in advanced cancers. Sequencing used immunoSEQ multiplex PCR; TCRdb keeps in-frame clones, though not all of them. Here the sample spans over 65,000 clones, approximately 92% being singletons. Sequencing used CD4+ or CD8+ T cells sorted from blood, obtained in a trial of the OX40 agonist ivuxolimab. Receptor source: an adult with an advanced solid tumor such as melanoma, head and neck, liver or kidney cancer.

V usage is TRBV5-1 and J usage is TRBJ1-4, with 8 bases aligning to TRBD1. V shed 4 bases and J 5 bases; nucleotides not matched to a gene: 7. This CDR3 is built from 15 residues. Germline V CDR1 and CDR2: SGHRS, YFSETQ. CDR3 sequence reads: CASSDQGARNEKLFF. CDR3 DNA sequence: TGCGCCAGCAGCGATCAGGGGGCTAGGAATGAAAAACTGTTTTTT.

The genes are TRBV7-9 and TRBJ2-7, with TRBD1 matching over 8 bases. CDR3 length: 13 amino acids. Trimming removed 4 bases from V and 6 bases from J; junction bases left unmatched: 5. The germline V gene has CDR1 SEHNR and CDR2 FQNEAQ (reference sequence). CDR3 bases: TGTGCCAGCAGCTGGGGACAGGCGGGCGAGCAGTACTTC. It specifies CASSWGQAGEQYF.

This sequence joins TRBV6-6 and TRBJ2-2; D gene uncertain. CDR3 length: 13 amino acids. Per germline, CDR1 MNHNY and CDR2 SVGAGI (reference sequence). Trimming removed 5 bases from V and 1 base from J, with 5 bases in between. CDR3 sequence: CASSNVNTGELFF. In nucleotides, the CDR3 is TGTGCCAGCAGTAATGTGAACACCGGGGAGCTGTTTTTT.

The chain uses TRBV7-3 and TRBJ2-3; weak D call: TRBD2 (5 bases). The germline V and J ends were trimmed by 4 bases and 4 bases, with 12 bases remaining between them. The CDR3 sequence is 14 residues long. Germline V gene lookup returns CDR1 SGHTA and CDR2 FQGTGA. CDR3 in amino acids: CASSSGSSPDTQYF. The CDR3 bases are TGTGCCAGCAGCTCTGGGAGTAGCCCAGATACGCAGTATTTT.

This chain uses TRBV25-1 with TRBJ1-4; 8 nucleotides align to TRBD1. This CDR3 has 18 amino acids. With 6 bases clipped from V and 2 bases from J, the junction kept 14 bases outside the gene matches. CDR1 is MGHDK and CDR2 is SYGVNS in the germline V gene. CDR3: CASRQEVQGASTNEKLFF. The CDR3 DNA reads TGTGCCAGCAGACAAGAAGTCCAGGGGGCTTCGACTAATGAAAAACTGTTTTTT. The full variable domain, with the rest looked up from reference TRBV25-1 and TRBJ1-4, is EADIYQTPRYLVIGTGKKITLECSQTMGHDKMYWYQQDPGMELHLIHYSYGVNSTEKGDLSSESTVSRIRTEHFPLTLESARPSHTSQYLCASRQEVQGASTNEKLFFGSGTQLSVL.

The chain combines TRBV25-1 with TRBJ2-2; D is unclear. This CDR3 spans 15 amino acids. V was shortened by 4 bases and J by 5 bases, with 14 bases between the two germline ends. Germline CDR1 is MGHDK and CDR2 is SYGVNS. CDR3 DNA sequence: TGTGCCAGCAGTGTTCAAGGGATCGGGACCGGGGAGCTGTTTTTT. Translating it yields CASSVQGIGTGELFF.

This sequence joins TRBV4-1 and TRBJ2-3; 8 bases are a match to TRBD2. Germline-derived CDR1 and CDR2 are MGHRA and YSYEKL. The CDR3 totals 16 residues. The J segment lost 2 bases and the V segment lost 1 base, leaving 5 bases of the junction unmatched. CDR3 bases: TGCGCCAGCAGCCAAGGGGAAGCGGGAGCCACAGATACGCAGTATTTT. Translation: CASSQGEAGATDTQYF.

This sequence joins TRBV11-2 and TRBJ2-1; 10 nucleotides agree with TRBD2. The V gene end was trimmed by 3 bases and the J gene end by 10 bases; junction bases not matched to a gene: 6. In germline, CDR1 is SGHAT, CDR2 FQNNGV. CDR3 length: 14 amino acids. CDR3 bases: TGTGCCAGCAGCTTCCGGACTAGCGGAGTGGAGCAGTTCTTC. It specifies CASSFRTSGVEQFF.

The DNA of the CDR3 is TGCGCCAGCAGCCTGGACACAGGGTTAGTCTACGAGCAGTACTTC. Residues: CASSLDTGLVYEQYF. V and J are TRBV5-1 and TRBJ2-7, with D perhaps matching TRBD1 (6 bases). The CDR3 is made up of 15 amino acids. V shed 4 bases and J shed 3 bases, with 17 bases lying between them. CDR1 is SGHRS, CDR2 YFSETQ, per germline.

The chain carries TRBV7-9 and TRBJ1-3; D gene uncertain. Germline-derived CDR1 and CDR2 are SEHNR and FQNEAQ (reference sequence). The CDR3 is 15 amino acids. V lost 1 base, J lost 0 bases, and 7 bases lay in between. CDR3 nucleotides: TGTGCCAGCAGCTTAGACGGAATCTCTGGAAACACCATATATTTT. Amino acids: CASSLDGISGNTIYF.

This clone was seen only once. This rearrangement joins TRBV7-2 to TRBJ2-3; 9 bases fit TRBD1. Per germline, CDR1 SGHTA and CDR2 FQGNSA. CDR3 length equals 15 residues. The trim removed 5 bases at V and 3 bases at J, leaving 6 bases unmatched. The CDR3: CASSPAGQGTDTQYF. The CDR3 bases are TGTGCCAGCAGCCCTGCGGGACAGGGTACAGATACGCAGTATTTT.

The chain is built from TRBV7-2 and TRBJ2-3, with D perhaps assigned TRBD1 or TRBD2 (5 bases each). V was trimmed by 4 bases and J by 1 base, leaving 12 bases between them. Germline values: CDR1 SGHTA, CDR2 FQGNSA. The CDR3 length is 15 residues. The CDR3 DNA reads as TGTGCCAGCAGCTCCTCGGGACCGGGCACAGATACGCAGTATTTT. The encoded protein is CASSSSGPGTDTQYF.

V gene TRBV19 combines with J gene TRBJ2-3; the D gene is possibly TRBD1 (5 bases). Germline V gene sequence: CDR1 LNHDA, CDR2 SQIVND (reference sequence). The CDR3 contains 14 residues. V was shortened by 2 bases and J by 4 bases, with 10 bases between the two germline ends. CDR3 nucleotides: TGTGCCAGTAGTATACAGGGTTTCGCAGATACGCAGTATTTT. It yields the protein CASSIQGFADTQYF.

This chain links TRBV6-5 with TRBJ2-1; D gene ambiguous. Germline V gene sequence: CDR1 MNHEY, CDR2 SVGAGI. V was clipped by 5 bases and J by 10 bases, with 9 bases between them. The CDR3 is made up of 11 amino acids. CDR3 coding DNA: TGTGCCAGCAGTCCGGGTGGCGAGCAGTTCTTC. Protein: CASSPGGEQFF.

The chain uses TRBV25-1 and TRBJ2-1; 9 bases are a match to TRBD1. V was clipped by 5 bases and J by 10 bases; unmatched bases: 6. The CDR3 consists of 13 residues. Germline V gene lookup returns CDR1 MGHDK and CDR2 SYGVNS. CDR3 sequence (DNA): TGTGCCAGCAGTCCCAGGACAGGGGCCGAGCAGTTCTTC. Translated: CASSPRTGAEQFF.

This chain joins TRBV15 and TRBJ1-5; D may be TRBD1 (6 bases). Trimming left V 9 bases short and J 1 base short, with 22 bases between. The CDR3 sequence is 17 residues long. Per the germline V gene, CDR1 is LNHNV and CDR2 is YYDKDF (reference sequence). This CDR3 reads CATRYYYRARSNQPQHF. The CDR3 DNA sequence: TGTGCCACTAGATACTACTACAGGGCGAGGAGCAATCAGCCCCAGCATTTT.

The V and J genes are TRBV7-9 and TRBJ2-7; D remains ambiguous. This CDR3 contains 11 residues. Germline V CDR1 and CDR2: SEHNR, FQNEAQ (reference sequence). V lost 1 base to trimming and J lost 6 bases, with 4 bases between them. CDR3 nucleotides: TGTGCCAGCAGCTTAGTTGGCGAGCAGTACTTC. It translates to CASSLVGEQYF.

This chain uses TRBV7-3 with TRBJ2-3, with TRBD2 matching over 7 bases. J lost 4 bases, V lost 3 bases, and 1 base had no gene match. CDR3 length equals 13 residues. Germline assignment: CDR1 SGHTA and CDR2 FQGTGA. The CDR3 nucleotides are TGTGCCAGCAGCTTTGGGGGGGCAGATACGCAGTATTTT. Translated: CASSFGGADTQYF.

The rearrangement uses TRBV18 and TRBJ2-7, with TRBD1 matching 9 bases. Germline CDR1 and CDR2: KGHSH and LQKENI. V trimming: 2 bases; J trimming: 2 bases; junction bases outside the gene matches: 1. This CDR3 region has 14 residues. CDR3 in DNA: TGTGCCAGCTCACCAGGGGACAGGGCCTACGAGCAGTACTTC. Residues: CASSPGDRAYEQYF.

The chain has TRBV7-9 and TRBJ1-1; 8 bases line up with TRBD1. The CDR3 consists of 17 residues. The V gene's germline CDR1 is SEHNR and CDR2 FQNEAQ (reference sequence). Losses at the gene ends were 1 base for V and 4 bases for J; bases not matched to a gene: 11. Here the CDR3 reads CASSLGTGGGLSTEAFF. CDR3 sequence (DNA): TGTGCCAGCAGCTTAGGAACAGGGGGAGGATTGTCCACTGAAGCTTTCTTT.

This chain connects TRBV6-5 to TRBJ2-7; D unclear. The CDR3 runs 13 residues. Trimming took 8 bases from V and 5 from J, leaving 16 bases between them. Germline CDR1 reads MNHEY; CDR2 reads SVGAGI. CDR3 sequence (DNA): TGTGCCAGCTCTACATCGGCCCCCCACGAGCAGTACTTC. Encoded protein: CASSTSAPHEQYF.

The chain uses TRBV18 and TRBJ1-1; D possibly corresponds to TRBD1 (5 bases). Trimming removed 2 bases from V and 5 bases from J, with 12 bases in between. CDR1 and CDR2 (germline): KGHSH, LQKENI. The CDR3 consists of 14 residues. The CDR3 DNA reads TGTGCCAGCTCACCAGATTGGGGCTATACTGAAGCTTTCTTT. Residues: CASSPDWGYTEAFF.

This clone was detected only a few times. The chain is built from TRBV2 and TRBJ2-1; D tentatively reads TRBD1 or TRBD2 (5 bases each). Trimming shortened V by 3 bases and J by 7 bases, and 7 bases separated the two germline ends. Per germline, CDR1 SNHLY and CDR2 FYNNEI. CDR3 length equals 12 residues. This CDR3 is CASSEGENEQFF. The CDR3 DNA reads TGTGCCAGCAGTGAGGGGGAGAATGAGCAGTTCTTC.

The chain uses TRBV2 and TRBJ1-2; maybe TRBD1 (5 bases). Trimming left V 6 bases short and J 2 bases short, with 10 bases between. The CDR3 loop spans 13 amino acids. CDR1 SNHLY and CDR2 FYNNEI come from the germline V gene. The CDR3 is CASSYGTNYGYTF. CDR3 coding DNA: TGTGCCAGCAGCTACGGGACGAACTATGGCTACACCTTC.

The rearrangement links TRBV18 to TRBJ2-7; 7 nucleotides line up with TRBD2. J was trimmed by 1 base and V by 2 bases; bases with no gene match: 8. The CDR3 spans 16 residues. From germline, CDR1 is KGHSH and CDR2 LQKENI. The DNA for the CDR3 is TGTGCCAGCTCACCAAGAGGAGCGGGGCAATCCTACGAGCAGTACTTC. Translated: CASSPRGAGQSYEQYF.

The genes are TRBV7-9 and TRBJ1-5, with D perhaps TRBD1 (5 bases). Between the trimmed V and J ends, which lost 6 bases and 2 bases, there was a span of 17 bases. Germline V gene data show CDR1 as SEHNR and CDR2 as FQNEAQ (reference sequence). The CDR3 extends over 16 amino acids. The CDR3 bases are TGTGCCAGCAGTCTAGGGGCTGGCGCAGGCAATCAGCCCCAGCATTTT. This encodes CASSLGAGAGNQPQHF.

The chain is built from TRBV7-2 and TRBJ2-7, with 7 bases matching TRBD1. J was trimmed by 2 bases and V by 0 bases; bases with no gene match: 4. The germline V gene has CDR1 SGHTA and CDR2 FQGNSA. The CDR3 length is 15 residues. The CDR3: CASSLAQGVTYEQYF. The CDR3 region has the DNA TGTGCCAGCAGCTTAGCCCAGGGGGTAACCTACGAGCAGTACTTC.

This sequence joins TRBV5-1 and TRBJ2-1; 15 bases agree with TRBD2. The CDR3 runs to 19 residues. The germline gives CDR1 SGHRS, CDR2 YFSETQ. V was pared by 0 bases and J by 0 bases, with 4 bases of the junction left unmatched. This CDR3 reads CASSLAGTSGGSSYNEQFF. DNA of the CDR3: TGCGCCAGCAGCTTGGCCGGGACTAGCGGGGGGAGCTCCTACAATGAGCAGTTCTTC.

The chain uses TRBV28 and TRBJ1-5; TRBD1 might be the D (6 bases). V lost 10 bases, J lost 7 bases, and 17 bases lay in between. Looked up from germline, CDR1 is MDHEN and CDR2 is SYDVKM. CDR3 length equals 13 residues. Written as DNA, the CDR3 is TGTGCCATTTCGCAGGGAAGGGGGCAGCCCCAGCATTTT. Protein product: CAISQGRGQPQHF.

This chain joins TRBV7-7 and TRBJ2-1; 8 nucleotides agree with TRBD2. Germline CDR1 is SSHAT and CDR2 is FNYEAQ (reference sequence). The V gene end was trimmed by 1 base and the J gene end by 7 bases; junction bases not matched to a gene: 3. The CDR3 spans 14 residues. CDR3 sequence (DNA): TGTGCCAGCAGCTTAGTGGCTAGCGGGAATGAGCAGTTCTTC. Translated, it gives CASSLVASGNEQFF.

The V gene is TRBV21-1, the J gene TRBJ1-5. TRBV21-1 is termed a pseudogene. The CDR3 contains 10 residues. The CDR3 spells CASSWQPQHF. CDR3 nucleotide sequence: TGTGCCAGCTCGTGGCAGCCCCAGCATTTT.

The rearrangement links TRBV6-5 to TRBJ2-1; 12 nucleotides agree with TRBD2. CDR1 and CDR2 (germline): MNHEY, SVGAGI. J lost 9 bases, V lost 6 bases, and 9 bases had no gene match. The length of the CDR3 is 15 residues. Written as DNA, the CDR3 is TGTGCCAGCAGCAAACCGGGACTAGCGGGTCGTGAGCAGTTCTTC. It encodes CASSKPGLAGREQFF.